This record looks at one T cell receptor (beta chain) sequence and its context. No cognate antigen has been identified for it. Base qualities are missing; no much larger clone stands one base away. As encoded in the germline V gene (reference sequence), CDR1 is LNHDA while CDR2 is SQIVND. Trimming accounts for 6 bases at V and 6 bases at J, while the number of junction bases matched to no gene is 2. The cysteine opens and the phenylalanine closes a CDR3 of 13 amino acids. The only DNA kept is the CDR3, 39 bases in frame from the first base. Collaborating institutions collected whole blood in K2EDTA tubes following their own protocols. For TCRbeta analysis, collaborators shipped samples as frozen whole blood, isolated PBMCs, or DNA extracted from either of those sample types. TCRbeta CDR3 regions were amplified from genomic DNA using the immunoSEQ Assay, a bias-controlled multiplex PCR. From the authors' description of their analysis: The number of nucleated cells in each sample was estimated by amplification of reference gene primers within the assay. To quantify the absolute abundance of each unique TCRbeta CDR3 rearrangement, sequence reads were collapsed and filtered. For each sample, productive Simpson clonality was calculated by taking the square root of Simpson's diversity index across productive rearrangements. Sourced from immuneACCESS, this table was stored by TCRdb with only in-frame sequences that have V and J called. A share of the clones is absent; for the studies checked, an unresolved V gene accounts for under half, and the remainder has no known explanation. The V and J calls and the clone size are those of that table, but D and trimming were determined from the DNA. This sample is represented by about 250,000 clones; about 79% of them were singletons. About 8.1% of the sample is taken by the ten largest.

The source of the sample is a study of blood T cell repertoires in COVID-19 (dated by TCRdb to 2018 to 2020). General notes on the study: Samples covering the acute and convalescent phases of COVID-19 were provided by collaborators in the United States, Italy and Spain. The prospective study material was composed of cDNA or gDNA derived from T cells, B-cell-depleted T cells, or PBMCs. Subjects who had been exposed to COVID-19, were actively infected with it, or had recovered from it provided the deeply sampled blood TCRbeta repertoires that made up the dataset. The repertoires were released in a freely available public database intended as a resource for research on the immune response to SARS-CoV-2. The samples were drawn from the first 160 participants of the ongoing ImmuneRACE study and from about 1,200 subjects provided by 6 global collaborators. Nearly every sample came with metadata listing a de-identified subject ID, COVID-19 status, age in years and sex. Where available, HLA class I and class II types were obtained from metadata supplied by the sample provider rather than from assay-based typing. General findings and caveats noted by the study authors: The amount of clinical and demographic metadata varied by source and participant and was provided uncurated.

The TCR originated in an elderly man with acute or convalescent COVID-19. Recombination joined TRBV19 with TRBJ2-3; 11 bases in between match TRBD2. Sequencing was carried out using peripheral blood. The bases read TGTGCCAGTAGGACTAGCGGGGTGGATACGCAGTATTTT. This is translated as CASRTSGVDTQYF.